The clone carrying this T cell receptor beta chain occurred a few times. Its target is not known. The read ends 3 residues early relative to the CDR3; the germline J gene fills the gap. V was clipped by 7 bases and J by 7 bases, with 15 bases between them. CDR1 and CDR2 (germline): SGHKS, YYEKEE (reference sequence). The CDR3 loop spans 14 amino acids. Data came from immunoSEQ multiplex PCR; TCRdb stores just in-frame clones and leaves some out. This sample carries roughly 34,000 clones, none of them present only once. The data originate from a study of T cell clonality in common variable immunodeficiency. General study results and limits: Reportedly, TCR beta sequences from common variable immunodeficiency showed fewer deletions and N-nucleotide insertions.

The sequence came from a human donor with common variable immunodeficiency. The V call is TRBV5-5, the J call TRBJ1-6, with D perhaps matching TRBD1 (6 bases). Sequencing input: peripheral blood mononuclear cells. The sequenced part of the CDR3 DNA is TGTGCCAGCCGAAACAGGGAAGACAATTCACCC. Translation: CASRNREDNSP. The whole CDR3 protein is CASRNREDNSPLHF. The full variable domain, rest sourced from reference TRBV5-5 and TRBJ1-6, is DAGVTQSPTHLIKTRGQQVTLRCSPISGHKSVSWYQQVLGQGPQFIFQYYEKEERGRGNFPDRFSARQFPNYSSELNVNALLLGDSALYLCASRNREDNSPLHFGNGTRLTVT.